This T cell receptor (beta chain) was identified in a study of cytomegalovirus exposure and HLA in healthy donors. Whole-study results and caveats: Later examination showed HLA-associated TCR beta chains had greater clonal expansion than equally common others.

A remark on this clone: Its antigen remains unknown.

CDR3 length: 15 amino acids. CDR1 and CDR2 (germline): MNHEY, SMNVEV (reference sequence). The V end was cut by 9 bases, the J end by 3 bases, with 19 bases between. In the PCR, 60 Vbeta and 13 Jbeta primers were used. The assay was immunoSEQ multiplex PCR, and TCRdb's table has in-frame clones only and misses some. The table shows approximately 210,000 clones, with 75% to 85% occurring only once. This TCR was recovered from a woman in her forties or fifties in good health and CMV-seronegative. The specimen sequenced was PBMCs. V is TRBV27 and J is TRBJ2-3; TRBD2 is a possible D gene (6 bases). This CDR3 reads CASQRSGVLTDTQYF. The DNA for the CDR3 is TGTGCCAGTCAAAGATCGGGGGTTTTAACAGATACGCAGTATTTT.